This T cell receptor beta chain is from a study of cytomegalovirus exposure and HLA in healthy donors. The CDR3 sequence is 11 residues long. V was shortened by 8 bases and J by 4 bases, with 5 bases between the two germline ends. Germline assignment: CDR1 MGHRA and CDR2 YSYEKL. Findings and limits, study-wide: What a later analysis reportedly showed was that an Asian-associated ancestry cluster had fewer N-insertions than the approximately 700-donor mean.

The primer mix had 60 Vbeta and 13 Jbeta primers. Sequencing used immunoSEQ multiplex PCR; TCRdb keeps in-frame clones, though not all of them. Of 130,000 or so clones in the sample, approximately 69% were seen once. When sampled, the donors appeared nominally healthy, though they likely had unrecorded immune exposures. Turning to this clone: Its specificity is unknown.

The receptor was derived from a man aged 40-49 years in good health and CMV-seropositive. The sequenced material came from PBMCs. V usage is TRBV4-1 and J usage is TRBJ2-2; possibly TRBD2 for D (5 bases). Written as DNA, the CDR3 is TGCGCCAGCGAGGGCACCGGGGAGCTGTTTTTT. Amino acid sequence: CASEGTGELFF.